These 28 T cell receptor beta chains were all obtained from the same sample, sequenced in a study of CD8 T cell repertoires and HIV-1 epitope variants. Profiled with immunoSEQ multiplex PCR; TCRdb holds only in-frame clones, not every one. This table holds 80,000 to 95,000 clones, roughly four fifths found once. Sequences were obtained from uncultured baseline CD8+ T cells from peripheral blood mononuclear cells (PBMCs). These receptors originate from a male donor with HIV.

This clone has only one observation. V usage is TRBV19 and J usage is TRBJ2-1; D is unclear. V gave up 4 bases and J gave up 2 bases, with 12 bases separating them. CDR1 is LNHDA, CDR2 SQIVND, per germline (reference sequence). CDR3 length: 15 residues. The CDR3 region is CASSRTPLTYNEQFF. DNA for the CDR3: TGTGCCAGTAGTAGGACCCCACTTACCTACAATGAGCAGTTCTTC.

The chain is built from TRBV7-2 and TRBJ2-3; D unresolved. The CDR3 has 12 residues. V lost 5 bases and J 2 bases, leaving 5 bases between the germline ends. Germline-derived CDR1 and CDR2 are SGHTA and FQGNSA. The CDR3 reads CASSDYTDTQYF. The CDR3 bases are TGTGCCAGCAGCGATTACACAGATACGCAGTATTTT.

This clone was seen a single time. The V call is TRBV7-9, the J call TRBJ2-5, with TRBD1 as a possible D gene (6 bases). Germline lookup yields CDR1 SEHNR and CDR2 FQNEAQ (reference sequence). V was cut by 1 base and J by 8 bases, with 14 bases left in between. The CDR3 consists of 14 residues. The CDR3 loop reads CASSLEGLGGTQYF. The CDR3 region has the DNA TGTGCCAGCAGCTTAGAGGGCCTAGGGGGAACCCAGTACTTC.

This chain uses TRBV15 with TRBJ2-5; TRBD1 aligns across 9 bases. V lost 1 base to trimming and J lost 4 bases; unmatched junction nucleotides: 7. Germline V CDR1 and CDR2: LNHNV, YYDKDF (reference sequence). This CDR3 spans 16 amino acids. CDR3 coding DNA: TGTGCCACCAGCAGAGGGACGGACAGGGGAGGAGAGACCCAGTACTTC. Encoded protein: CATSRGTDRGGETQYF. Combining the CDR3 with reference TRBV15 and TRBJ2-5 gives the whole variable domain DAMVIQNPRYQVTQFGKPVTLSCSQTLNHNVMYWYQQKSSQAPKLLFHYYDKDFNNEADTPDNFQSRRPNTSFCFLDIRSPGLGDTAMYLCATSRGTDRGGETQYFGPGTRLLVL.

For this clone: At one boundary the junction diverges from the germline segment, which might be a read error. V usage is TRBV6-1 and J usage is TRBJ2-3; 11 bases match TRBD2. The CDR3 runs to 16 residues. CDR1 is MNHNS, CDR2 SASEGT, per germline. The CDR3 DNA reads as TGTGCCAGCAGTCAAGCCGGGACTAGCGGCGGAGATACGCAGTATTTT. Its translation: CASSQAGTSGGDTQYF.

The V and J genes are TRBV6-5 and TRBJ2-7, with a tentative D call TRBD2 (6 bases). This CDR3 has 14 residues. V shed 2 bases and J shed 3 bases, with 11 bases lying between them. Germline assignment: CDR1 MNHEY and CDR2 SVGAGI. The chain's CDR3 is CASSYSGLIYEQYF. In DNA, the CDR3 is TGTGCCAGCAGTTACAGCGGACTAATCTACGAGCAGTACTTC.

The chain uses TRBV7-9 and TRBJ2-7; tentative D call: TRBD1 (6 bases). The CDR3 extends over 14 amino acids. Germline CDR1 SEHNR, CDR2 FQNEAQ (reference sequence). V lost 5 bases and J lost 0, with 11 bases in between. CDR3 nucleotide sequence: TGTGCCAGCAGCACTCAGACAGGCTCCTACGAGCAGTACTTC. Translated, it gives CASSTQTGSYEQYF.

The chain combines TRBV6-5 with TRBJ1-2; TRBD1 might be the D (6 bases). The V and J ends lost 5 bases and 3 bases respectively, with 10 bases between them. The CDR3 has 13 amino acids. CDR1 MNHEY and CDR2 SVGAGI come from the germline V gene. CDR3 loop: CASSIRGYYGYTF. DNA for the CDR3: TGTGCCAGCAGTATCAGGGGATACTATGGCTACACCTTC.

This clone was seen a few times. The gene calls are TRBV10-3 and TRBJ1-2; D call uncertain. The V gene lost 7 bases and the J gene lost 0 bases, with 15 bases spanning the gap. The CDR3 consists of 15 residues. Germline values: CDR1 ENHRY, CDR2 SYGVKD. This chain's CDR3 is CAINAGGQANYGYTF. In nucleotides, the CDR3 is TGTGCCATCAACGCGGGAGGGCAAGCTAACTATGGCTACACCTTC.

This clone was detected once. The CDR3, as DNA: TGCAGCGTCAGAGGGACTAGCGGGGGGCGGAACACCGGGGAGCTGTTTTTT. This gives the protein CSVRGTSGGRNTGELFF. The chain is built from TRBV29-1 and TRBJ2-2, with TRBD2 identical over 15 bases. With 6 bases clipped from V and 1 base from J, the junction kept 6 bases outside the gene matches. The CDR3 totals 17 residues. The germline CDR1 and CDR2 sequences are SQVTM and ANQGSEA.

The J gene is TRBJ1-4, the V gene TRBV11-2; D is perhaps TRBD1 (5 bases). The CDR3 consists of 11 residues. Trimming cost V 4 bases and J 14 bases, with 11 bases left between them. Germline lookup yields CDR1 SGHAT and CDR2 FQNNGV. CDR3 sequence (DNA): TGTGCCAGCAGCTCGGCCGGGGGGCTGTTTTTT. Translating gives CASSSAGGLFF.

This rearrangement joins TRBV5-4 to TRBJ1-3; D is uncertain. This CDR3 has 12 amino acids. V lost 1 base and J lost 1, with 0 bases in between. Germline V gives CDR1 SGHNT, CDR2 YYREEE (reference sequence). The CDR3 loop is CASSLSGNTIYF. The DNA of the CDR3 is TGTGCCAGCAGCTTGTCTGGAAACACCATATATTTT.

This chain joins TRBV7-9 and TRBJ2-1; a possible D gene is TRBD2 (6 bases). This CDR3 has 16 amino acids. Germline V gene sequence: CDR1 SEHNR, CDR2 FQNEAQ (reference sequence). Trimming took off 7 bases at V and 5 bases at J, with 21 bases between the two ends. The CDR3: CASNFLLIAADNEQFF. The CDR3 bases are TGTGCCAGCAACTTTCTACTGATAGCGGCGGACAATGAGCAGTTCTTC.

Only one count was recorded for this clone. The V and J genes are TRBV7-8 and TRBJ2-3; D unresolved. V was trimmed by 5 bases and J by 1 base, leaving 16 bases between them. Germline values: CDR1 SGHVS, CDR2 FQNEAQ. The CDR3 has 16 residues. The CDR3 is CASSPSRLWGTDTQYF. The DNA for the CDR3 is TGTGCCAGCAGCCCTTCCCGGTTGTGGGGCACAGATACGCAGTATTTT.

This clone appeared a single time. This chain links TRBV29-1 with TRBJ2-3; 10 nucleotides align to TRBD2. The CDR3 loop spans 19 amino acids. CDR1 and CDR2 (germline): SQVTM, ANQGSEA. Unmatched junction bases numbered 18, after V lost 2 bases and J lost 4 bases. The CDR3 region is CSVEPPHTLLAGVSDTQYF. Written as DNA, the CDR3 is TGCAGCGTTGAACCACCCCATACTCTCCTAGCGGGAGTTTCAGATACGCAGTATTTT.

CDR3 protein: CASSQDRLGASDTQYF. The CDR3, as DNA: TGCGCCAGCAGCCAAGATCGACTAGGCGCTTCGGATACGCAGTATTTT. V usage is TRBV4-3 and J usage is TRBJ2-3, with D tentatively TRBD2 (6 bases). V was trimmed by 0 bases and J by 6 bases, leaving 16 bases between them. The germline V gene has CDR1 LGHNA and CDR2 YSLEER. This CDR3 has 16 amino acids.

The CDR3 spells CASSVGLAGELSTDTQYF. Written as DNA, the CDR3 is TGTGCCAGCAGCGTAGGACTAGCGGGGGAGCTTAGCACAGATACGCAGTATTTT. The rearrangement links TRBV9 to TRBJ2-3; 12 bases line up with TRBD2. Per germline, CDR1 SGDLS and CDR2 YYNGEE. The CDR3 has 18 amino acids. After removal of 0 bases from V and 0 bases from J, the junction contained 5 bases not matched to a gene.

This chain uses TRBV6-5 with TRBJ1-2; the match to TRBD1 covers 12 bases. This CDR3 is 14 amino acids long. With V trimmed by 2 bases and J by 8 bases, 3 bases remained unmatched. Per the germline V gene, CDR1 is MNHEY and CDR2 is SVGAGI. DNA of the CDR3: TGTGCCAGCAGTTACCCCGGGACAGGGGGCGGCTACACCTTC. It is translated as CASSYPGTGGGYTF.

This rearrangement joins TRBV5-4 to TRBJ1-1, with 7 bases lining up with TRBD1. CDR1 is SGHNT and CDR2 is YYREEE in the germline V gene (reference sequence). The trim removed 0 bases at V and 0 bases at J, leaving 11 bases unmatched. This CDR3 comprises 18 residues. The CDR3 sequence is CASSLAAQGVSMNTEAFF. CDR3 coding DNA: TGTGCCAGCAGCTTGGCCGCTCAGGGGGTATCAATGAACACTGAAGCTTTCTTT.

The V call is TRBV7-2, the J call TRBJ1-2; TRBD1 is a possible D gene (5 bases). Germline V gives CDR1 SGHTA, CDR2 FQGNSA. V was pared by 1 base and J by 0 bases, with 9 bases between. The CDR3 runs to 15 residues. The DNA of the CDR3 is TGTGCCAGCAGCTTAGGGACATCCACTAACTATGGCTACACCTTC. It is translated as CASSLGTSTNYGYTF.

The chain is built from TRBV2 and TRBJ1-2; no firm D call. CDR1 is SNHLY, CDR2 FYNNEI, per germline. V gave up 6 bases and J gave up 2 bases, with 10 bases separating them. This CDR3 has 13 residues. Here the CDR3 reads CASSPNVNYGYTF. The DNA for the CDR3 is TGTGCCAGCAGCCCGAATGTCAACTATGGCTACACCTTC.

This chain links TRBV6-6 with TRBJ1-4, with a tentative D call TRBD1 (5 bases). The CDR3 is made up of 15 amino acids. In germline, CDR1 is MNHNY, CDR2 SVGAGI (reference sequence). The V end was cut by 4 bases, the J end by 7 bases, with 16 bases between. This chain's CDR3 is CASSLRGGSIEKLFF. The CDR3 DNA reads TGTGCCAGCAGTTTGAGGGGCGGGAGTATTGAAAAACTGTTTTTT.

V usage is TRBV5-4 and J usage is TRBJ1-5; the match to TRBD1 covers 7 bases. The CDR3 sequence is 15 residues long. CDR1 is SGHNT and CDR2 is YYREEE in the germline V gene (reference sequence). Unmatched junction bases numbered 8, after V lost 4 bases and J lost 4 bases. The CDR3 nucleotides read TGTGCCAGCAGCGTACAGGGGATCGGAAATCAGCCCCAGCATTTT. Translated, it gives CASSVQGIGNQPQHF. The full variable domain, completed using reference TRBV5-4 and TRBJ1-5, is ETGVTQSPTHLIKTRGQQVTLRCSSQSGHNTVSWYQQALGQGPQFIFQYYREEENGRGNFPPRFSGLQFPNYSSELNVNALELDDSALYLCASSVQGIGNQPQHFGDGTRLSIL.

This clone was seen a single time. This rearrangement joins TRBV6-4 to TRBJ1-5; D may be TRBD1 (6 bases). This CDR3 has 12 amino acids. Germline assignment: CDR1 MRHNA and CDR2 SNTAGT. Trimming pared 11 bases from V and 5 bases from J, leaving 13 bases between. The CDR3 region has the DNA TGTGCCCGAAGGGGGGAAGATCAGCCCCAGCATTTT. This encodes CARRGEDQPQHF.

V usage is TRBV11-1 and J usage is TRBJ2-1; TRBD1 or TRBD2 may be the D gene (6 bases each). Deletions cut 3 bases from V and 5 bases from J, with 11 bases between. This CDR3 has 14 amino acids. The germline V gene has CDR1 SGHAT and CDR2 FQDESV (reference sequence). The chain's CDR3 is CASSFNGGDNEQFF. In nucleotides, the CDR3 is TGTGCCAGCAGCTTTAACGGGGGCGACAATGAGCAGTTCTTC.

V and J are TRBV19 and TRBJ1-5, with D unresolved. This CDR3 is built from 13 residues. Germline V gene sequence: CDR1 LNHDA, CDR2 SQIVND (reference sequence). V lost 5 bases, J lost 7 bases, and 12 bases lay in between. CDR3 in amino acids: CASSLYSSQPQHF. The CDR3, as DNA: TGTGCCAGTAGTTTGTATAGCAGCCAGCCCCAGCATTTT.

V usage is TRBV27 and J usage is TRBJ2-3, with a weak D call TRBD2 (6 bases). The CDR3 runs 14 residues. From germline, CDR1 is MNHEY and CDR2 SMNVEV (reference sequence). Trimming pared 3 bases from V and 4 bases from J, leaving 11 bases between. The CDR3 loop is CASSLISGADTQYF. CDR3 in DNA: TGTGCCAGCAGTTTGATTAGCGGTGCAGATACGCAGTATTTT.

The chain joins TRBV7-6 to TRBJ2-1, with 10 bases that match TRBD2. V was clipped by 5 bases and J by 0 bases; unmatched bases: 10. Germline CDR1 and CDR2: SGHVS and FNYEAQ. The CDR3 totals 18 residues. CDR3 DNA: TGTGCCAGCAGCCCCCGGGGCACTAGCGGGGTCTCCTACAATGAGCAGTTCTTC. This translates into CASSPRGTSGVSYNEQFF.